Shown below are 20 T cell receptor beta chains from a single sample sequenced in a study of PD-1 blockade in classical Hodgkin lymphoma. All patients experienced relapse after autologous stem cell transplantation, and brentuximab vedotin exposure was variable. Sequencing used immunoSEQ multiplex PCR; TCRdb keeps in-frame clones, though not all of them. This table has 30,000 to 50,000 clones, over 60% appearing once. The sequenced sample was peripheral blood mononuclear cells (PBMCs), obtained at baseline. These receptors all stem from a human donor with classical Hodgkin lymphoma.

The V call is TRBV7-2, the J call TRBJ1-4; D remains unclear. Trimming took 5 bases from V and 6 from J, leaving 16 bases between them. The germline V gene encodes CDR1 SGHTA and CDR2 FQGNSA. The CDR3 is 15 amino acids. The CDR3 DNA reads TGTGCCAGCAGCGAAAATGAGGTTATGTATGAAAAACTGTTTTTT. As protein: CASSENEVMYEKLFF.

CDR3 DNA: TGTGCCAGTAGTATTAGAGGGACGGCTCATTCACCCCTCCACTTT. Translated: CASSIRGTAHSPLHF. This chain connects TRBV19 to TRBJ1-6, with D perhaps TRBD1 (5 bases). Germline V gene lookup returns CDR1 LNHDA and CDR2 SQIVND (reference sequence). Deletions cut 3 bases from V and 8 bases from J, with 14 bases between. This CDR3 contains 15 residues.

Worth noting for this clone: The junction does not match germline at one end; this may be a read error. The V gene is TRBV7-9, the J gene TRBJ1-4; no reliable D call. This CDR3 region has 17 residues. Germline-derived CDR1 and CDR2 are SEHNR and FQNEAQ (reference sequence). CDR3 nucleotides: TGTGCCAGCAGCTCGGGAGATTGGATCGGAACTAGTGAAAAACTGTTTTTT. Translating it yields CASSSGDWIGTSEKLFF.

The rearrangement uses TRBV7-2 and TRBJ2-7; TRBD1 matches 8 bases. V was pared by 4 bases and J by 2 bases, with 7 bases of the junction left unmatched. The CDR3 consists of 15 residues. CDR1 and CDR2 (germline): SGHTA, FQGNSA. The CDR3 sequence: CASSWTGTDPYEQYF. CDR3 nucleotides: TGTGCCAGCAGCTGGACAGGGACCGATCCCTACGAGCAGTACTTC.

The chain couples TRBV19 to TRBJ1-5; D possibly corresponds to TRBD1 (5 bases). V lost 1 base to trimming and J lost 7 bases, with 11 bases between them. Per the germline V gene, CDR1 is LNHDA and CDR2 is SQIVND (reference sequence). The CDR3 contains 14 residues. This CDR3 reads CASSIVQGRQPQHF. As DNA, the CDR3 is TGTGCCAGTAGTATAGTCCAGGGTAGGCAGCCCCAGCATTTT.

This chain connects TRBV7-2 to TRBJ2-4; 11 bases agree with TRBD2. CDR3 size: 17 residues. The germline V gene encodes CDR1 SGHTA and CDR2 FQGNSA. V trimming: 5 bases; J trimming: 1 base; junction bases outside the gene matches: 7. This CDR3 is CASSLPGLAAAKNIQYF. The CDR3 coding sequence is TGTGCCAGCAGCCTCCCGGGACTAGCGGCGGCCAAAAACATTCAGTACTTC.

The chain joins TRBV27 to TRBJ1-1; unclear D gene. V lost 5 bases to trimming and J lost 2 bases, with 15 bases between them. The CDR3 is 15 residues long. Germline-derived CDR1 and CDR2 are MNHEY and SMNVEV (reference sequence). The CDR3 sequence: CASSLYRTVNTEAFF. Here the CDR3 DNA reads TGTGCCAGCAGTCTGTACCGGACCGTAAACACTGAAGCTTTCTTT.

This clone is a singleton in its sample. The V gene is TRBV29-1, the J gene TRBJ2-2, with 7 bases matching TRBD1. The V gene's germline CDR1 is SQVTM and CDR2 ANQGSEA. Germline trimming cut 4 bases from V and 9 bases from J; bases unmatched to any gene: 11. This CDR3 has 14 amino acids. The CDR3 region is CSVARGPAGRELFF. The DNA for the CDR3 is TGCAGCGTTGCGAGGGGGCCAGCAGGACGGGAGCTGTTTTTT.

This rearrangement joins TRBV28 to TRBJ2-3; D not certain. CDR1 and CDR2 from the germline V gene are MDHEN and SYDVKM. V lost 5 bases and J 6 bases, leaving 9 bases between the germline ends. The CDR3 consists of 12 residues. CDR3 residues: CASSETLDTQYF. The CDR3 DNA follows: TGTGCCAGCAGTGAGACTTTGGATACGCAGTATTTT.

The rearrangement joins TRBV2 to TRBJ1-3; D possibly corresponds to TRBD1 (5 bases). The CDR3 extends over 13 amino acids. Germline CDR1 is SNHLY and CDR2 is FYNNEI. V gave up 10 bases and J gave up 4 bases, with 14 bases separating them. The CDR3 DNA sequence: TGTGCCATCATAACAGGACCGGGAAACACCATATATTTT. Protein: CAIITGPGNTIYF. Based on the CDR3 plus reference TRBV2 and TRBJ1-3, the full variable domain is EPEVTQTPSHQVTQMGQEVILRCVPISNHLYFYWYRQILGQKVEFLVSFYNNEISEKSEIFDDQFSVERPDGSNFTLKIRSTKLEDSAMYFCAIITGPGNTIYFGEGSWLTVV.

This rearrangement joins TRBV4-1 to TRBJ2-5, with D uncertain. Trimming took 4 bases from V and 1 from J, leaving 13 bases between them. The CDR3 covers 15 residues. In germline, CDR1 is MGHRA, CDR2 YSYEKL. The CDR3 protein is CASSLGPYPQETQYF. CDR3 nucleotide sequence: TGCGCCAGCAGCCTCGGACCCTACCCCCAAGAGACCCAGTACTTC.

The chain couples TRBV2 to TRBJ2-7; 10 bases agree with TRBD1. The CDR3 has 15 residues. V was pared by 3 bases and J by 6 bases, with 8 bases of the junction left unmatched. Germline CDR1 is SNHLY and CDR2 is FYNNEI. CDR3 nucleotides: TGTGCCAGCAGTGAGATCATGGGGGACAGGGGCGAGCAGTACTTC. The encoded protein is CASSEIMGDRGEQYF.

The chain carries TRBV4-3 and TRBJ2-2; 8 bases line up with TRBD2. The germline CDR1 and CDR2 sequences are LGHNA and YSLEER. CDR3 length equals 18 residues. Trimming at V came to 0 bases and at J to 6 bases, leaving 12 bases not matched to a gene. The CDR3: CASSQEIGLAGWAGELFF. The CDR3 DNA is TGCGCCAGCAGCCAAGAGATCGGACTAGCCGGGTGGGCCGGGGAGCTGTTTTTT.

This chain uses TRBV5-1 with TRBJ1-1; 7 nucleotides line up with TRBD1. CDR1 and CDR2 from the germline V gene are SGHRS and YFSETQ. The CDR3 has 16 residues. The J segment lost 0 bases and the V segment lost 0 bases, leaving 5 bases of the junction unmatched. CDR3 in amino acids: CASSLDRGGMNTEAFF. The CDR3 DNA follows: TGCGCCAGCAGCTTGGATAGAGGGGGCATGAACACTGAAGCTTTCTTT.

CDR3: CASSRKGNTEAFF. The DNA for the CDR3 is TGTGCCAGCAGCCGGAAGGGTAACACTGAAGCTTTCTTT. The chain joins TRBV7-2 to TRBJ1-1; D gene uncertain. The CDR3 totals 13 residues. The ends were cut back, 5 bases at V and 2 bases at J, with 9 bases in the middle. The V gene's germline CDR1 is SGHTA and CDR2 FQGNSA.

As to this clone: The germline gene is not matched at one end of the junction; a read error may be the cause. The rearrangement joins TRBV7-3 to TRBJ2-7; D call uncertain. From germline, CDR1 is SGHTA and CDR2 FQGTGA. The CDR3 is 13 amino acids. CDR3 amino acids: CASSLVWGYEQYF. CDR3 DNA sequence: TGTGCTAGCAGCCTAGTATGGGGCTACGAGCAGTACTTC.

The J gene is TRBJ2-2, the V gene TRBV10-3; 9 bases agree with TRBD1. The V segment lost 6 bases and the J segment 4 bases; nucleotides outside the gene matches: 9. The CDR3 is 16 residues long. Germline lookup yields CDR1 ENHRY and CDR2 SYGVKD. CDR3 coding DNA: TGTGCCATCAGAGGGGGACAGGGTTCCAGCACCGGGGAGCTGTTTTTT. It yields the protein CAIRGGQGSSTGELFF.

The chain recombines TRBV9 with TRBJ2-3, with D possibly being TRBD2 (6 bases). V dropped 2 bases and J dropped 6 bases, with 7 bases sitting between them. CDR1 and CDR2 from the germline V gene are SGDLS and YYNGEE. This CDR3 contains 12 residues. The CDR3 nucleotides are TGTGCCAGCAGCGTCCGGGAGGATACGCAGTATTTT. Translating it yields CASSVREDTQYF.

The V call is TRBV7-2, the J call TRBJ2-7, with 7 bases aligning to TRBD2. The length of the CDR3 is 14 residues. V trimming: 4 bases; J trimming: 2 bases; junction bases outside the gene matches: 5. From germline, CDR1 is SGHTA and CDR2 FQGNSA. The CDR3 DNA is TGTGCCAGCAGCTCCTCTAGCGGTCCCTACGAGCAGTACTTC. Protein product: CASSSSSGPYEQYF.

The V and J genes are TRBV28 and TRBJ2-1; the match to TRBD2 covers 15 bases. The CDR3 is 17 amino acids. J lost 2 bases, V lost 6 bases, and 5 bases had no gene match. The germline gives CDR1 MDHEN, CDR2 SYDVKM. The DNA for the CDR3 is TGTGCCAGCAGGGAATGGACTAGCGGGAGGGCCTACAATGAGCAGTTCTTC. Protein sequence: CASREWTSGRAYNEQFF. The full variable domain, completed using reference TRBV28 and TRBJ2-1, is DVKVTQSSRYLVKRTGEKVFLECVQDMDHENMFWYRQDPGLGLRLIYFSYDVKMKEKGDIPEGYSVSREKKERFSLILESASTNQTSMYLCASREWTSGRAYNEQFFGPGTRLTVL.